This T cell receptor beta chain is drawn from a study of T cell repertoires in cytomegalovirus infection. Across the study: Public TCR beta signature analysis indicated the presence of both CMV infection and matching HLA type.

TCRdb used MiXCR to reprocess the reads, holding one entry per CDR3 protein. The sample consists of approximately 280,000 distinct CDR3 sequences, 22% of them appearing once. In the case of this clonotype: What it binds is not known.

Germline V gene sequence: CDR1 MNHGY, CDR2 SAAAGT. Trimming removed 2 bases at V and 7 bases at J, with 11 bases between. The CDR3 totals 13 residues. Sequenced here: cultured PBMCs, sampled from culture after CMV antigen stimulation. The clonotype comes from a human donor in good health (CMV status not recorded). Some clones in this sample may be carry-over from other donors' samples. J is TRBJ1-2 and V is TRBV6-8; D gene unclear. CDR3 region: CASSYGFSGGYTF. The CDR3 nucleotides read TGTGCCAGCAGTTACGGGTTTAGTGGTGGCTACACCTTC.